The 27 T cell receptor beta chains reported below all come from one sample, sequenced in a study of blood T cells in healthy people across ages. Through a sample-barcoded 5' primer and a J-beta primer mix, a second PCR was run for roughly 7 to 11 cycles. Via MiXCR, TCRdb re-called the 5' RACE reads, giving one row per CDR3 protein. The sample consists of roughly 1.5 million distinct CDR3 sequences, about 45% of them appearing once. Sequencing used blood. All receptors derive from a woman under 30 in good health.

In its sample, this clonotype was seen a few times. The chain employs TRBV7-9 and TRBJ2-7; D is perhaps TRBD1 (5 bases). Trimming took 8 bases from V and 1 from J, leaving 21 bases between them. CDR3 size: 16 residues. Germline V gene lookup returns CDR1 SEHNR and CDR2 FQNEAQ (reference sequence). The CDR3 here is CASGRLDGGHSYEQYF. CDR3 nucleotide sequence: TGTGCCAGCGGGCGGTTAGACGGCGGACATTCCTACGAGCAGTACTTC.

The V and J genes are TRBV11-3 and TRBJ1-5; perhaps TRBD1 as D (6 bases). The germline CDR1 and CDR2 sequences are SGHNT and YENEEA. The ends were cut back, 3 bases at V and 5 bases at J, with 11 bases in the middle. The CDR3 covers 14 residues. CDR3 sequence (DNA): TGTGCCAGCAGCTTCCCACAGGGCGATCAGCCCCAGCATTTT. Protein sequence: CASSFPQGDQPQHF. Full variable domain (remainder filled in from reference TRBV11-3 and TRBJ1-5): EAGVVQSPRYKIIEKKQPVAFWCNPISGHNTLYWYLQNLGQGPELLIRYENEEAVDDSQLPKDRFSAERLKGVDSTLKIQPAELGDSAVYLCASSFPQGDQPQHFGDGTRLSIL.

This clonotype turned up a few times. The rearrangement links TRBV29-1 to TRBJ2-7; D perhaps matches TRBD1 (6 bases). V was cut by 7 bases and J by 2 bases, with 15 bases left in between. This CDR3 contains 13 residues. The germline V gene has CDR1 SQVTM and CDR2 ANQGSEA. The CDR3 loop is CSAATGATYEQYF. The CDR3, as DNA: TGCAGCGCCGCGACAGGCGCTACCTACGAGCAGTACTTC.

The V gene is TRBV5-1, the J gene TRBJ2-5, with 7 bases fitting TRBD1. This CDR3 comprises 15 residues. Looked up from germline, CDR1 is SGHRS and CDR2 is YFSETQ. Unmatched junction bases numbered 7, after V lost 5 bases and J lost 0 bases. The CDR3 DNA follows: TGCGCCAGCAGAAGCAGGACAGGCTACCAAGAGACCCAGTACTTC. Amino acid sequence: CASRSRTGYQETQYF.

The chain employs TRBV3-1 and TRBJ2-5; 7 bases fit TRBD2. The CDR3 has 14 amino acids. The trim removed 5 bases at V and 4 bases at J, leaving 7 bases unmatched. Germline-derived CDR1 and CDR2 are LGHDT and YNNKEL (reference sequence). CDR3 DNA: TGTGCCAGCAGCGAACGCGGCGGGGGAGAGACCCAGTACTTC. It encodes CASSERGGGETQYF.

This clonotype has more than one count but fewer than ten. The chain is built from TRBV4-1 and TRBJ2-3; D ambiguous. The V end lost 1 base, the J end lost 3 bases, and 11 bases lay between the germline ends. This CDR3 is built from 15 residues. Looked up from germline, CDR1 is MGHRA and CDR2 is YSYEKL. In nucleotides, the CDR3 is TGCGCCAGCAGCCAAGCAAGGGTTAGGACAGATACGCAGTATTTT. It codes for CASSQARVRTDTQYF.

This clonotype occurred many times. The V gene is TRBV20-1, the J gene TRBJ2-7; D remains unclear. The CDR3 contains 14 residues. V lost 0 bases and J 4 bases, leaving 13 bases between the germline ends. In germline, CDR1 is DFQATT, CDR2 SNEGSKA (reference sequence). This CDR3 reads CSARDPALEYEQYF. DNA of the CDR3: TGCAGTGCTAGAGACCCGGCATTGGAGTACGAGCAGTACTTC.

The DNA of the CDR3 is TGCGCCAGCAGCCAAGAAATCAGTCTGTCCTACAATGAGCAGTTCTTC. Its protein is CASSQEISLSYNEQFF. The chain couples TRBV4-1 to TRBJ2-1, with D unclear. V lost 0 bases, J lost 1 base, and 10 bases lay in between. Germline loops: CDR1 MGHRA, CDR2 YSYEKL. The CDR3 is made up of 16 amino acids.

This chain uses TRBV6-1 with TRBJ2-5; 9 nucleotides align to TRBD1. Germline V CDR1 and CDR2: MNHNS, SASEGT. V was clipped by 6 bases and J by 11 bases; unmatched bases: 19. The CDR3 consists of 16 residues. The CDR3 here is CASSQSGQGLSHEQYF. CDR3 nucleotide sequence: TGTGCCAGCAGCCAATCGGGACAGGGACTTTCCCATGAGCAGTACTTC.

The chain links TRBV4-1 to TRBJ2-1; 9 nucleotides match TRBD1. Germline trimming cut 4 bases from V and 8 bases from J; bases unmatched to any gene: 12. Germline-derived CDR1 and CDR2 are MGHRA and YSYEKL. The CDR3 spans 16 residues. The CDR3 region has the DNA TGCGCCAGCAGCCTACGAGGGACAGGGCTGCTTGATGAGCAGTTCTTC. It specifies CASSLRGTGLLDEQFF.

The V call is TRBV30, the J call TRBJ1-2; no firm D call. CDR1 is GTSNPN, CDR2 SVGIG, per germline (reference sequence). The CDR3 is 13 amino acids. Trimming cost V 2 bases and J 4 bases, with 11 bases left between them. CDR3 DNA sequence: TGTGCCTGGAGTTCTACGGGGTCCTATGGCTACACCTTC. The encoded protein is CAWSSTGSYGYTF.

In this sample, this clonotype turned up once. The rearrangement uses TRBV5-1 and TRBJ2-5; possible D gene TRBD1, 5 bases. Germline assignment: CDR1 SGHRS and CDR2 YFSETQ. The V end was cut by 3 bases, the J end by 2 bases, with 17 bases between. The length of the CDR3 is 16 residues. The CDR3 loop reads CASSSLAPGSQETQYF. Here the CDR3 DNA reads TGCGCCAGCAGCTCACTCGCGCCAGGGTCTCAAGAGACCCAGTACTTC.

The chain is built from TRBV27 and TRBJ1-1; D uncertain. The CDR3 has 15 amino acids. V lost 0 bases, J lost 0 bases, and 8 bases lay in between. Germline assignment: CDR1 MNHEY and CDR2 SMNVEV (reference sequence). The DNA for the CDR3 is TGTGCCAGCAGTTTATCTGACAATATGAACACTGAAGCTTTCTTT. It is translated as CASSLSDNMNTEAFF.

This clonotype was recorded a few times. The genes are TRBV6-5 and TRBJ2-3, with 7 bases aligning to TRBD2. This CDR3 spans 15 amino acids. Germline V gene sequence: CDR1 MNHEY, CDR2 SVGAGI. V lost 5 bases and J lost 4; bases outside the gene matches: 9. For the CDR3, the DNA is TGTGCCAGCAGTCCCCAGACTAGCCCGGCAGATACGCAGTATTTT. It yields the protein CASSPQTSPADTQYF.

This clonotype appeared many times. The chain has TRBV29-1 and TRBJ2-1; D is possibly TRBD1 (5 bases). The germline V gene has CDR1 SQVTM and CDR2 ANQGSEA. V was trimmed by 2 bases and J by 3 bases, leaving 11 bases between them. This CDR3 region has 14 residues. CDR3 protein: CSVELGLVYNEQFF. The DNA of the CDR3 is TGCAGCGTTGAACTGGGGCTGGTCTACAATGAGCAGTTCTTC.

Only a few counts were recorded for this clonotype. The rearrangement joins TRBV12-3 or TRBV12-4 to TRBJ1-5; D possibly corresponds to TRBD1 (6 bases). The CDR3 consists of 15 residues. The V end was cut by 3 bases, the J end by 2 bases, with 11 bases between. CDR3 in DNA: TGTGCCAGCAGTTTGGACAGACGAGGCAATCAGCCCCAGCATTTT. Translated: CASSLDRRGNQPQHF.

The chain is built from TRBV6-5 and TRBJ2-3; D is possibly TRBD1 or TRBD2 (7 bases each). This CDR3 has 13 residues. Per germline, CDR1 MNHEY and CDR2 SVGAGI. Deletions cut 6 bases from V and 7 bases from J, with 14 bases between. CDR3 DNA: TGTGCCAGCAGCCAGGGGGGGGACTATACGCAGTATTTT. This encodes CASSQGGDYTQYF.

The rearrangement links TRBV20-1 to TRBJ2-3; TRBD2 is a possible D gene (6 bases). Per germline, CDR1 DFQATT and CDR2 SNEGSKA (reference sequence). The CDR3 spans 12 residues. V was trimmed by 5 bases and J by 4 bases, leaving 10 bases between them. CDR3: CSAVGGSDTQYF. The CDR3 nucleotides read TGCAGTGCTGTCGGGGGTTCAGATACGCAGTATTTT.

Only a few counts were recorded for this clonotype. This rearrangement joins TRBV29-1 to TRBJ2-1; D possibly corresponds to TRBD1 (6 bases). V shed 7 bases and J shed 9 bases, with 16 bases lying between them. The length of the CDR3 is 12 residues. Germline CDR1 reads SQVTM; CDR2 reads ANQGSEA. The CDR3 DNA sequence: TGCAGCGCGCGAGGGGGAAGGGCTGAGCAGTTCTTC. Translating gives CSARGGRAEQFF.

The rearrangement links TRBV7-6 to TRBJ2-1; D gene uncertain. Germline assignment: CDR1 SGHVS and CDR2 FNYEAQ. With 5 bases removed from V and 12 bases from J, the gap between germline ends came to 17 bases. The CDR3 loop spans 13 amino acids. CDR3 sequence (DNA): TGTGCCAGCAGCGCCGTGTTCGGGTTGTTGCAGTTCTTC. It yields the protein CASSAVFGLLQFF.

The chain joins TRBV27 to TRBJ2-2; 8 bases line up with TRBD2. CDR1 and CDR2 from the germline V gene are MNHEY and SMNVEV (reference sequence). CDR3 length: 18 residues. V lost 5 bases and J lost 8; bases outside the gene matches: 19. Here the CDR3 DNA reads TGTGCCAGCAGTATATTCCCGGGGGGTAGCGGGATTCAGGGGGAGCTGTTTTTT. This encodes CASSIFPGGSGIQGELFF.

The CDR3 is CASSPEGANSPLHF. In DNA form, the CDR3 reads TGTGCCAGCAGCCCCGAAGGGGCAAACTCACCCCTCCACTTT. V gene TRBV7-9 combines with J gene TRBJ1-6, with a weak D call TRBD1 (5 bases). The V and J ends lost 5 bases and 10 bases respectively, with 15 bases between them. Germline CDR1 and CDR2: SEHNR and FQNEAQ (reference sequence). The CDR3 loop spans 14 amino acids. Drawing the rest from reference TRBV7-9 and TRBJ1-6, the complete variable domain is DTGVSQNPRHKITKRGQNVTFRCDPISEHNRLYWYRQTLGQGPEFLTYFQNEAQLEKSRLLSDRFSAERPKGSFSTLEIQRTEQGDSAMYLCASSPEGANSPLHFGNGTRLTVT.

The sample holds a few counts of this clonotype. The chain carries TRBV4-3 and TRBJ2-5; D not resolved. Trimming took 0 bases from V and 1 from J, leaving 9 bases between them. The CDR3 is made up of 15 amino acids. CDR1 is LGHNA and CDR2 is YSLEER in the germline V gene. The CDR3 region has the DNA TGCGCCAGCAGCCAAGATTTAGGCCGCCAAGAGACCCAGTACTTC. Translated, it gives CASSQDLGRQETQYF.

This clonotype has a handful of counts. The chain has TRBV5-1 and TRBJ2-5; D remains ambiguous. Germline lookup yields CDR1 SGHRS and CDR2 YFSETQ. This CDR3 region has 12 residues. V lost 5 bases and J 5 bases, leaving 10 bases between the germline ends. The CDR3 sequence is CASSNLGETQYF. DNA for the CDR3: TGCGCCAGCAGTAATCTCGGGGAGACCCAGTACTTC.

The rearrangement uses TRBV9 and TRBJ2-1; D not resolved. Trimming cost V 3 bases and J 0 bases, with 13 bases left between them. The CDR3 covers 16 residues. CDR1 and CDR2 from the germline V gene are SGDLS and YYNGEE. CDR3: CASSATTGHSYNEQFF. The CDR3, as DNA: TGTGCCAGCAGCGCCACGACGGGCCACTCCTACAATGAGCAGTTCTTC.

This clonotype showed up just a few times. This chain connects TRBV28 to TRBJ1-2; D is unresolved. This CDR3 is 13 amino acids long. The V and J ends lost 2 bases and 5 bases respectively, with 9 bases between them. Germline V gene data show CDR1 as MDHEN and CDR2 as SYDVKM. The CDR3 DNA reads TGTGCCAGCAGTTTAGGGCTTATTTATGGCTACACCTTC. Translated, it gives CASSLGLIYGYTF.

This clonotype was counted only a few times. The chain employs TRBV4-3 and TRBJ2-7; tentatively, D is TRBD1 (5 bases). V lost 1 base and J lost 3, with 10 bases in between. CDR3 length equals 14 residues. CDR1 is LGHNA, CDR2 YSLEER, per germline. In nucleotides, the CDR3 is TGCGCCAGCAGCCAAGTGTTCCAGGGCTACGAGCAGTACTTC. Protein sequence: CASSQVFQGYEQYF.